These T cell receptor beta chains were read from a single sample in a study of control samples from healthy donors and cancer patients. The table came from immunoSEQ multiplex PCR; TCRdb's copy has only in-frame clones and leaves some out. In the table there are some 35,000 clones, roughly 92% of which are singletons. Specimen: PBMCs. The receptor source for this set is a man between 40 and 49 years old with colorectal cancer. CDR3s include the opening cysteine and the closing phenylalanine or tryptophan. Fields, in order: V gene, J gene, CDR3 protein.

TRBV19,TRBJ1-2,CASSILAGTPNYGYTF
TRBV29-1,TRBJ2-7,CSVARGGSYEQYF
TRBV29-1,TRBJ2-1,CSVVGGGIYNEQFF
TRBV18,TRBJ2-5,CASSPQPAQETQYF
TRBV29-1,TRBJ2-5,CSVISGTGTETQYF
TRBV5-6,TRBJ2-7,CASSLGGLAGGKRQYF
TRBV5-6,TRBJ2-5,CASSFLGHEDQETQYF
TRBV14,TRBJ2-1,CASRQTGASYNEQFF
TRBV7-3,TRBJ2-7,CASSSRDRGGGEQYF
TRBV4-2,TRBJ2-5,CASSQEGLGSGGGQETQYF
TRBV5-1,TRBJ1-5,CASSLDGDKYQPQHF
TRBV6-7,TRBJ2-7,CALQTGTYEQYF
TRBV9,TRBJ2-3,CASSVAQGDTDTQYF
TRBV14,TRBJ2-5,CASSRTTGQKWETQYF
TRBV6-5,TRBJ1-1,CASQTGTTSAFF
TRBV2,TRBJ1-1,CASSEAFFRAPEAFF
TRBV6-5,TRBJ1-2,CASRGRGGPNYGYTF
TRBV7-4,TRBJ2-7,CASSLGLAGAPLALEQYF
TRBV5-8,TRBJ2-5,CASSLGRGLYQETQYF
TRBV3-1/TRBV3-2,TRBJ1-1,CASSFIDRGNTEAFF
TRBV6-5,TRBJ1-1,CAGGEGLRVNTEAFF
TRBV15,TRBJ2-5,CATSRGGTSGLQETQYF
TRBV7-3,TRBJ1-1,CASSRQRNTEAFF
TRBV2,TRBJ2-3,CAARPRAGLTDTQYF
TRBV5-1,TRBJ1-6,CASSLGGAGNSPLHF
TRBV27,TRBJ2-3,CASSPRHGGADTQYF
TRBV7-2,TRBJ1-1,CASSKDGYTEAFF
TRBV5-1,TRBJ1-4,CASSPGGQSTATNEKLFF
TRBV18,TRBJ1-4,CASSQQGAREKLFF
TRBV29-1,TRBJ1-1,CSAGTGREAFF
TRBV19,TRBJ2-5,CASSVQGAETQYF
TRBV7-2,TRBJ1-1,CASSFGQGNTEAFF
TRBV7-9,TRBJ2-1,CASSLGGGYDEQFF
TRBV2,TRBJ1-1,CASSDLWGPPTMNTEAFF
TRBV20-1,TRBJ1-2,CSASFLTGYTF
TRBV7-3,TRBJ2-2,CASSFGANTGELFF
TRBV5-6,TRBJ1-2,CASSSRQGFNYGYTF
TRBV19,TRBJ1-5,CASSIDKGPQHF
TRBV9,TRBJ2-7,CASSVGPGTGSGGQYF
TRBV2,TRBJ1-1,CASREDGNTEAFF
TRBV3-1/TRBV3-2,TRBJ2-2,CASSPLRRWSGGASNTGELFF
TRBV23-1,TRBJ2-1,CASRGLAGGNEQFF
TRBV13,TRBJ2-5,CASSFLGTSGGAGETQYF
TRBV5-1,TRBJ2-5,CASSFVTEETQYF
TRBV18,TRBJ2-3,CASSQSGTGGTDTQYF
TRBV11-2,TRBJ1-1,CASSLDLSRGTEAFF
TRBV18,TRBJ1-4,CASSGGGYLNEKLFF
TRBV6-6,TRBJ2-3,CASSGQGAADTQYF
TRBV3-1/TRBV3-2,TRBJ1-1,CASSLGQANTEAFF
TRBV7-2,TRBJ2-2,CASSSPPGIVTGELFF
TRBV6-1,TRBJ1-5,CASRQPGQLNQPQHF
TRBV2,TRBJ1-4,CASRQTVLGEKLFF
TRBV2,TRBJ1-1,CASSVTYGNTEAFF
TRBV9,TRBJ1-3,CASRGDLNGNTIYF
TRBV6-2/TRBV6-3,TRBJ1-5,CASSYWDSRNQPQHF
TRBV29-1,TRBJ2-7,CSVSKGTLPYEQYF
TRBV7-2,TRBJ2-1,CASSLRSGAGISSYNEQFF
TRBV7-6,TRBJ2-2,CASSLASGKVWNTGELFF
TRBV20-1,TRBJ2-1,CSADYNEQFF
TRBV7-9,TRBJ2-5,CASSYIGLAGQETQYF